These T cell receptor beta chains were read from a single sample in a study of CDR3 diversity in severe acne. One entry per CDR3 protein, called by TCRdb with MiXCR from the PCR reads. The table lists about 86,000 distinct CDR3 sequences, roughly 51% of them singletons. The sequenced material came from blood. These receptors came from a male donor in good health, without acne. CDR3s include the opening cysteine and the closing phenylalanine or tryptophan. D genes are given only for firm matches. Size values are once, few and many counts, or a class for expanded clones, and some rows have none.

D gene | clone size | J gene | V gene | CDR3 protein | CDR3 DNA
. | few | TRBJ1-2 | TRBV10-3 | CAITESGRGVYGYTF | TGTGCCATCACTGAATCCGGAAGGGGGGTGTATGGCTACACCTTC
. | many | TRBJ1-6 | TRBV28 | CASSLSSSPLHF | TGTGCCAGCAGTTTATCCTCTTCACCCCTCCACTTT
TRBD1 | . | TRBJ2-7 | TRBV7-9 | CASSPRDSLYEQYF | TGTGCCAGCAGCCCCCGGGACAGTTTATACGAGCAGTACTTC
. | many | TRBJ1-5 | TRBV20-1 | CSARVRGPLNQPQHF | TGCAGTGCTAGGGTCAGAGGGCCCCTAAATCAGCCCCAGCATTTT
TRBD1 | . | TRBJ2-2 | TRBV13 | CASSIGDRGLFF | TGTGCCAGCAGCATAGGGGACAGGGGGCTGTTTTTT
. | few | TRBJ1-1 | TRBV5-1 | CASSFGLNTEAFF | TGCGCCAGCAGCTTCGGACTGAACACTGAAGCTTTCTTT
TRBD1 | . | TRBJ2-7 | TRBV6-5 | CASSPTGGYEQYF | TGTGCCAGCAGTCCCACAGGGGGCTACGAGCAGTACTTC
. | . | TRBJ2-5 | TRBV7-9 | CASSLGGGTAQETQYF | TGTGCCAGCAGCTTAGGAGGGGGGACAGCGCAAGAGACCCAGTACTTC
. | few | TRBJ2-7 | TRBV7-2 | CASSLIIWTYEQYF | TGTGCCAGCAGCCTAATTATCTGGACCTACGAGCAGTACTTC
TRBD2 | . | TRBJ2-7 | TRBV7-8 | CASSQAGLAGDGYEQYF | TGTGCCAGCAGCCAAGCGGGACTAGCGGGCGACGGCTACGAGCAGTACTTC
. | . | TRBJ2-1 | TRBV28 | CASRVRGGPNEQFF | TGTGCCAGCAGGGTTAGGGGGGGGCCGAATGAGCAGTTCTTC
. | many | TRBJ1-5 | TRBV6-5 | CASSYLGIQHF | TGTGCCAGCAGTTATTTGGGGATCCAGCATTTT
. | . | TRBJ1-1 | TRBV30 | CASSRGVFMNTEAFF | TGTGCCAGCAGCCGGGGGGTTTTCATGAACACTGAAGCTTTCTTT
. | many | TRBJ2-3 | TRBV6-5 | CASSRGQTDTQYF | TGTGCCAGCAGTCGCGGACAGACAGATACGCAGTATTTT
. | . | TRBJ2-5 | TRBV20-1 | CSARVWRGTETQYF | TGCAGTGCTAGAGTTTGGAGGGGGACAGAGACCCAGTACTTC
. | few | TRBJ1-2 | TRBV29-1 | CSVEDNGKGVYGYTF | TGCAGCGTTGAAGATAATGGGAAGGGGGTCTATGGCTACACCTTC
. | . | TRBJ2-5 | TRBV7-8 | CASSLAEGRETQYF | TGTGCCAGCAGCTTAGCAGAGGGGCGGGAGACCCAGTACTTC
. | . | TRBJ2-7 | TRBV2 | CASSASYEQYF | TGTGCCAGCAGTGCGAGCTACGAGCAGTACTTC
TRBD2 | many | TRBJ2-2 | TRBV11-2 | CASSFLAGGNTGELFF | TGTGCCAGCAGCTTTCTTGCGGGAGGGAACACCGGGGAGCTGTTTTTT
TRBD2 | many | TRBJ2-3 | TRBV27 | CASSFYPTTSGGTDTQYF | TGTGCCAGCAGTTTTTACCCCACGACTAGCGGGGGCACAGATACGCAGTATTTT
. | . | TRBJ2-7 | TRBV15 | CATGAEGYEQYF | TGTGCCACGGGAGCGGAGGGGTACGAGCAGTACTTC
. | many | TRBJ2-5 | TRBV10-3 | CAISEQRSETQYF | TGTGCCATCAGTGAGCAAAGAAGCGAGACCCAGTACTTC
. | many | TRBJ2-7 | TRBV20-1 | CSARESGDSYEQYF | TGCAGTGCTAGAGAGAGCGGAGACTCCTACGAGCAGTACTTC
. | . | TRBJ1-4 | TRBV12-3/TRBV12-4 | CASAGRAANEKLFF | TGTGCCAGCGCAGGCCGGGCTGCTAATGAAAAACTGTTTTTT
. | many | TRBJ2-5 | TRBV20-1 | CSGLATQETQYF | TGCAGTGGTTTAGCTACCCAAGAGACCCAGTACTTC
TRBD1 | . | TRBJ1-2 | TRBV9 | CASSVTGGNYGYTF | TGTGCCAGCAGCGTCACAGGGGGCAACTATGGCTACACCTTC
TRBD1 | medium-sized | TRBJ2-7 | TRBV20-1 | CSARDGDSNYEQYF | TGCAGTGCTAGAGATGGGGACAGCAACTACGAGCAGTACTTC
. | . | TRBJ1-2 | TRBV6-5 | CASSEDSVVNYGYTF | TGTGCCAGCAGTGAAGACTCGGTAGTTAACTATGGCTACACCTTC
. | . | TRBJ2-6 | TRBV7-9 | CASSLRPTAGANVLTF | TGTGCCAGCAGCTTAAGACCGACGGCCGGGGCCAACGTCCTGACTTTC
. | medium-sized | TRBJ1-4 | TRBV10-3 | CAISASATNEKLFF | TGTGCCATCAGTGCGAGTGCAACTAATGAAAAACTGTTTTTT
TRBD1 | medium-sized | TRBJ2-7 | TRBV20-1 | CSASQQGGNQYF | TGCAGTGCTAGTCAACAGGGGGGCAACCAGTACTTC
TRBD1 | . | TRBJ2-7 | TRBV7-8 | CASTLRRDRDYEQYF | TGTGCCAGTACCCTAAGGAGGGACAGGGACTACGAGCAGTACTTC
. | . | TRBJ2-7 | TRBV7-9 | CASSFYICSAREVSSYEQYF | .
. | . | TRBJ2-7 | TRBV15 | CATSRIYVARGSEQYF | TGTGCCACCAGCAGGATCTACGTGGCGAGGGGTTCCGAGCAGTACTTC
. | many | TRBJ2-7 | TRBV25-1 | CASSARLGNYEQYF | TGTGCCAGCAGTGCAAGACTAGGGAACTACGAGCAGTACTTC
. | few | TRBJ2-5 | TRBV19 | CASSWGRQETQYF | TGTGCCAGTAGTTGGGGGAGGCAAGAGACCCAGTACTTC
. | . | TRBJ2-7 | TRBV30 | CAWNRKYNQYF | TGTGCCTGGAACAGAAAGTACAATCAGTACTTC
TRBD1 | . | TRBJ2-1 | TRBV6-1 | CASSGGTGGTDTQFF | TGTGCCAGCAGTGGAGGGACAGGGGGAACAGATACGCAGTTCTTC
TRBD1 | many | TRBJ1-1 | TRBV19 | CASSKRTGAVNTEAFF | TGTGCCAGTAGTAAACGGACAGGGGCCGTGAACACTGAAGCTTTCTTT
. | once | TRBJ2-6 | TRBV11-3 | CASSQGAGANVLTF | TGTGCCAGCAGCCAAGGTGCAGGGGCCAACGTCCTGACTTTC
. | . | TRBJ1-5 | TRBV7-9 | CASSLREDLLDQPQHF | TGTGCCAGCAGCTTACGAGAGGACCTCCTTGATCAGCCCCAGCATTTT
. | many | TRBJ2-3 | TRBV6-1 | CASTRDGTDTQYF | TGTGCCAGCACTCGGGACGGTACAGATACGCAGTATTTT
. | . | TRBJ1-1 | TRBV24-1 | CATSDPSRTEAFF | TGTGCCACCAGTGACCCTTCGCGCACTGAAGCTTTCTTT
. | . | TRBJ2-7 | TRBV11-2 | CASSIDARSEQYF | TGTGCCAGCAGCATCGACGCTAGATCCGAGCAGTACTTC
TRBD2 | . | TRBJ2-2 | TRBV19 | CASKLGLVNTGELFF | TGTGCCAGTAAATTGGGACTAGTCAACACCGGGGAGCTGTTTTTT
TRBD2 | . | TRBJ2-3 | TRBV7-2 | CASSLGLAEGRDTQYF | TGTGCCAGCAGCTTAGGACTAGCGGAGGGGCGTGATACGCAGTATTTT
. | medium-sized | TRBJ2-2 | TRBV24-1 | CATSDFRNTGSSGELFF | TGTGCCACCAGTGATTTTCGAAACACAGGGTCTTCCGGGGAGCTGTTTTTT
. | . | TRBJ1-1 | TRBV30 | CAWRGSGNTEAFF | TGTGCCTGGAGGGGGTCGGGGAACACTGAAGCTTTCTTT